The sequence of this TCR beta chain was determined in a study of blood T cell repertoires in COVID-19. Study details: From the United States, Italy and Spain came samples of acute and convalescent COVID-19. The analysed material was cDNA or gDNA that came from T cells, B-cell-depleted T cells, or PBMCs.

A Seattle source enrolled patients during active infection and followed them longitudinally. The ends were cut back, 3 bases at V and 3 bases at J, with 8 bases in the middle. The CDR3 consists of 13 residues. The germline V gene encodes CDR1 SGHVS and CDR2 FNYEAQ. Per the authors' pipeline: Reference gene primers were amplified, and this amplification served to estimate nucleated cell counts. Only in-frame clones appear in the TCRdb table, and some are missing; sequencing was by immunoSEQ multiplex PCR. The DNA gave D and trimming, while V, J and clone size come from that table. The sample has some 300,000 clones, roughly 89% seen once.

The specimen was peripheral blood. The chain is built from TRBV7-6 and TRBJ1-1; no definite D call. The TCR was taken from a woman aged 40 to 50 with COVID-19, enrolled during active disease. CDR3 region: CASSFRVDTEAFF. As DNA, the CDR3 is TGTGCCAGCAGCTTTCGAGTGGACACTGAAGCTTTCTTT. Drawing the rest from reference TRBV7-6 and TRBJ1-1, the complete variable domain is GAGVSQSPRYKVTKRGQDVALRCDPISGHVSLYWYRQALGQGPEFLTYFNYEAQQDKSGLPNDRFSAERPEGSISTLTIQRTEQRDSAMYRCASSFRVDTEAFFGQGTRLTVV.